This T cell receptor beta chain was documented in a study of vaccination and CD4 T cells after COVID-19. For the study at large: Investigators drew the post-COVID samples a median around 100 days after diagnosis, with a range of 35 to 161.

Study observations and caveats: The study found median SARS-CoV-2-reactive clonotypes rising from roughly 22 to 38, not significantly.

Sequencing of the DNA from cultured CD4+ T cells was carried out with the Oncomine TCR Beta short-read assay. TCRdb analysed the PCR reads with MiXCR anew, one entry per CDR3 protein. The table lists approximately 20,000 distinct CDR3 sequences, just under 80% of them singletons. Trimming removed 1 base from V and 2 bases from J, with 20 bases in between. CDR1 DFQATT and CDR2 SNEGSKA come from the germline V gene (reference sequence). The CDR3 extends over 17 amino acids. Treatment of the sample: approximately 9-day PBMC culture with coronavirus spike peptide pools or control peptides (ViraFEST assay). It was after about 10 days of culture that CD4+ T cells were isolated by negative selection. Of note for this clonotype: The antigen is unknown.

The clonotype comes from a human donor who received a COVID-19 vaccine. The sequencing used CD4+ T cells from blood, cultured in vitro, collected after SARS-CoV-2 vaccination. V is TRBV20-1 and J is TRBJ2-5, with a tentative D call TRBD2 (7 bases). Written as DNA, the CDR3 is TGCAGTGCTAGAGCTGTGGGTGGCGGGGGCCAACAAGAGACCCAGTACTTC. Encoded protein: CSARAVGGGGQQETQYF.